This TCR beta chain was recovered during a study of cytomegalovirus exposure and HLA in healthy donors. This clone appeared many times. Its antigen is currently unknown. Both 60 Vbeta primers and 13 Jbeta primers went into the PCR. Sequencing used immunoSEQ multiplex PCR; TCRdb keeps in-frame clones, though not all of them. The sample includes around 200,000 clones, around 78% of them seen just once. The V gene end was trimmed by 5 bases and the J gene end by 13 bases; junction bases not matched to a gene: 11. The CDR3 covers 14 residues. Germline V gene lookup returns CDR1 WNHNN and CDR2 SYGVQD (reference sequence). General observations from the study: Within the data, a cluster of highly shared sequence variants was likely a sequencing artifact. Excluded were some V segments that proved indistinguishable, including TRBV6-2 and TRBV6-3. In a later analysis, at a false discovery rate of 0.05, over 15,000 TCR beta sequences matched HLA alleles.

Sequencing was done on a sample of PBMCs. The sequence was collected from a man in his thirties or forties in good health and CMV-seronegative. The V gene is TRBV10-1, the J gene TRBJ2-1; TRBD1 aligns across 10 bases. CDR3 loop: CASSTTRTGGIQFF. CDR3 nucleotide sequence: TGCGCCAGCAGTACCACGAGGACAGGGGGTATCCAGTTCTTC.